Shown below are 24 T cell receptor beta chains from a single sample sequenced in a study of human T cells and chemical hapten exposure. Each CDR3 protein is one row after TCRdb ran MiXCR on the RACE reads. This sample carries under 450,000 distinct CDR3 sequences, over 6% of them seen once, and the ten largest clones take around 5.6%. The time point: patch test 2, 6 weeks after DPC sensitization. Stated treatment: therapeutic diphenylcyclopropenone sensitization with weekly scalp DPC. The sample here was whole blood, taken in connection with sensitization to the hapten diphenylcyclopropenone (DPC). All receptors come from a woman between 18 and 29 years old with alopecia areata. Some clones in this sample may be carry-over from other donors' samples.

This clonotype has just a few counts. CDR3 in amino acids: CASSLSLADTQYF. The CDR3 DNA is TGTGCCAGCAGCTTGTCCCTAGCAGATACGCAGTATTTT. This rearrangement joins TRBV5-6 to TRBJ2-3; no firm D call. Germline V gene sequence: CDR1 SGHDT, CDR2 YYEEEE. The CDR3 has 13 residues. V lost 1 base and J 4 bases, leaving 7 bases between the germline ends.

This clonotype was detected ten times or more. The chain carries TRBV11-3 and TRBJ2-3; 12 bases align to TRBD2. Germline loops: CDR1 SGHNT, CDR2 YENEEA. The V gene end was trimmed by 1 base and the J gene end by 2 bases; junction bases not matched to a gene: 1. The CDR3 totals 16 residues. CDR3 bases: TGTGCCAGCAGCTTAGGACTAGCGGGGGACACAGATACGCAGTATTTT. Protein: CASSLGLAGDTDTQYF.

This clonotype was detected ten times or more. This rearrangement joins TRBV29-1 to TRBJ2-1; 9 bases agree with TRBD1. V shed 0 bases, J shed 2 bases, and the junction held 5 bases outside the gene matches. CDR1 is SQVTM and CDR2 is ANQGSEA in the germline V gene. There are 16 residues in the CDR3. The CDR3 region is CSVEDRTGDTYNEQFF. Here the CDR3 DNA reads TGCAGCGTTGAAGACCGGACAGGGGACACCTACAATGAGCAGTTCTTC.

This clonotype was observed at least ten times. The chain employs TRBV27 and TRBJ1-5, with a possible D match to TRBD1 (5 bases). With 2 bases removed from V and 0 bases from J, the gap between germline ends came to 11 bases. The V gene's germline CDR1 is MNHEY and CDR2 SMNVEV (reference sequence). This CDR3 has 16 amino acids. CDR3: CASSLKGPSSNQPQHF. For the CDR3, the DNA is TGTGCCAGCAGTTTAAAGGGGCCGAGTAGCAATCAGCCCCAGCATTTT.

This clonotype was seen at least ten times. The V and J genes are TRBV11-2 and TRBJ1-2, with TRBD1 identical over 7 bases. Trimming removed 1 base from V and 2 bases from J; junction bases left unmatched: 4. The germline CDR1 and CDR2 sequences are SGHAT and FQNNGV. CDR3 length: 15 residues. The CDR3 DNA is TGTGCCAGCAGCTTAGCGTCAGGGGGGAACTATGGCTACACCTTC. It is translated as CASSLASGGNYGYTF.

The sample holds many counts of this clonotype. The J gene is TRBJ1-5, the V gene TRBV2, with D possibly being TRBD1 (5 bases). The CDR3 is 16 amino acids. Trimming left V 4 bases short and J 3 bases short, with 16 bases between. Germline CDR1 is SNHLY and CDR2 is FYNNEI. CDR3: CASSGQGRANNQPQHF. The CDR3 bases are TGTGCCAGCAGTGGGCAGGGCCGGGCTAACAATCAGCCCCAGCATTTT.

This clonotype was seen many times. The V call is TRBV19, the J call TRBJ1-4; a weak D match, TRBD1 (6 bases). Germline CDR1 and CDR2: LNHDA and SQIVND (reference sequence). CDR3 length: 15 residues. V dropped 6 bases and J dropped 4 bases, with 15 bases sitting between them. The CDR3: CASSPPTGINEKLFF. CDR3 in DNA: TGTGCCAGTAGCCCGCCCACAGGGATTAATGAAAAACTGTTTTTT.

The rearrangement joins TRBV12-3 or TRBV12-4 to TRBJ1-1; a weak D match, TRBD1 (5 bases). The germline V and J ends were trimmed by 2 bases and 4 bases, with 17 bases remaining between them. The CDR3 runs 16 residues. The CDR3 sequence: CASSLWGSQKTTEAFF. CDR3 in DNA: TGTGCCAGCAGTTTATGGGGCTCTCAGAAGACCACTGAAGCTTTCTTT.

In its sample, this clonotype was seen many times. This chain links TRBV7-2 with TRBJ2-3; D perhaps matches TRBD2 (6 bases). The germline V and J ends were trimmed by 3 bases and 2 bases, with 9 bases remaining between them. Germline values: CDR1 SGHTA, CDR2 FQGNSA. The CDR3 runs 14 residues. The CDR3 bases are TGTGCCAGCAGCTTGGCGGGATCCACAGATACGCAGTATTTT. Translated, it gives CASSLAGSTDTQYF.

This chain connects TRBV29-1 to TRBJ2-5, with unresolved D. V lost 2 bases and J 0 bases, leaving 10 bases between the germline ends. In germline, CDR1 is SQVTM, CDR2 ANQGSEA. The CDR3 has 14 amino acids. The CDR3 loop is CSVEMASNQETQYF. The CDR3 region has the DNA TGCAGCGTTGAAATGGCGAGCAACCAAGAGACCCAGTACTTC.

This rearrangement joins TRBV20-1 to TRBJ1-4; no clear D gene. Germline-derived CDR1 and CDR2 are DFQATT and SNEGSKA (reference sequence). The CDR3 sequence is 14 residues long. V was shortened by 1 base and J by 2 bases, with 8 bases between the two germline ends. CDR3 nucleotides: TGCAGTGCTAGAGGCCCAGCGACTAATGAAAAACTGTTTTTT. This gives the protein CSARGPATNEKLFF.

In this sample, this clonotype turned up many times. In DNA, the CDR3 is TGTGCCAGCAACCCTGGGGGCCGCCAAACCTCTGGAAACACCATATATTTT. Its protein is CASNPGGRQTSGNTIYF. J is TRBJ1-3 and V is TRBV7-9; tentatively, D is TRBD1 (6 bases). V lost 7 bases, J lost 0 bases, and 19 bases lay in between. This CDR3 has 17 residues. Germline-derived CDR1 and CDR2 are SEHNR and FQNEAQ (reference sequence).

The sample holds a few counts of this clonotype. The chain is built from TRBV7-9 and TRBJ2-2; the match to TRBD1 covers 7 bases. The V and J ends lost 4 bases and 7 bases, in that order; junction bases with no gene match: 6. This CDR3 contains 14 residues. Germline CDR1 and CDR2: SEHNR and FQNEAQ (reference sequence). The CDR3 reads CASSSYRGIGELFF. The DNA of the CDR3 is TGTGCCAGCAGCTCTTACAGGGGAATCGGGGAGCTGTTTTTT.

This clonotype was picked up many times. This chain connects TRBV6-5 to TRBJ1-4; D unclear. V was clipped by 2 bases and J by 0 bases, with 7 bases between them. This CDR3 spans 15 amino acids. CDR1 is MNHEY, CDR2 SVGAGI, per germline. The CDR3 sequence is CASSYGRATNEKLFF. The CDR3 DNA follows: TGTGCCAGCAGTTACGGACGGGCAACTAATGAAAAACTGTTTTTT.

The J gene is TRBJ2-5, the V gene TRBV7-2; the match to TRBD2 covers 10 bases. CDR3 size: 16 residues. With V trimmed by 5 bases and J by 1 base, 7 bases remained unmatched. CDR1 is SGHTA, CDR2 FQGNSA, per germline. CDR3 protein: CASSLRASGGQETQYF. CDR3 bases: TGTGCCAGCAGCCTCAGGGCTAGCGGGGGCCAAGAGACCCAGTACTTC.

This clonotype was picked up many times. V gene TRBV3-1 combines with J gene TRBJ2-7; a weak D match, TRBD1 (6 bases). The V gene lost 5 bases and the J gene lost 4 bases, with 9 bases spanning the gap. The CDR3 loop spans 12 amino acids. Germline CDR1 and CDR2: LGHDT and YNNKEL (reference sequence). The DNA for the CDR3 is TGTGCCAGCAGCGAGGGGGAGTACGAGCAGTACTTC. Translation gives CASSEGEYEQYF.

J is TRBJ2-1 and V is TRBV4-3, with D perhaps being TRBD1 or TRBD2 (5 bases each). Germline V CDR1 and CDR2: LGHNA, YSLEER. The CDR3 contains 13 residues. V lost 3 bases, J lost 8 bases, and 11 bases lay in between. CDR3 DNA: TGCGCCAGCAGCCACGGGGACGGGTATGAGCAGTTCTTC. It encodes CASSHGDGYEQFF.

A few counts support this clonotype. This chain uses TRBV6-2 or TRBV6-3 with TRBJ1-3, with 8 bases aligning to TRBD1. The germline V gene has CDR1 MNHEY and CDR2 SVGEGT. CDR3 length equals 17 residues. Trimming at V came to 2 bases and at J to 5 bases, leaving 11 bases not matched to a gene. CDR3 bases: TGTGCCAGCAGTTACGGTCCGGGACAGGAGAACCGAAACACCATATATTTT. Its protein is CASSYGPGQENRNTIYF.

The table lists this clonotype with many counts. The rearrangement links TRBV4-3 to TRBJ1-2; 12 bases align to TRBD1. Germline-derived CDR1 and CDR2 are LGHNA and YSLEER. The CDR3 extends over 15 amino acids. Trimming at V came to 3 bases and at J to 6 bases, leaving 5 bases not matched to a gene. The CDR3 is CASSHGTGGADGYTF. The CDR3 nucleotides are TGCGCCAGCAGCCACGGGACAGGGGGCGCGGATGGCTACACCTTC.

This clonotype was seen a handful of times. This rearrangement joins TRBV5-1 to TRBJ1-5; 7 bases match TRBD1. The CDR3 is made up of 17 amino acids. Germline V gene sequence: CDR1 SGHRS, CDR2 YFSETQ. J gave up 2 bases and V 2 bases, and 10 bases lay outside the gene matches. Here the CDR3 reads CASSFKSQGRGNQPQHF. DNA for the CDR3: TGCGCCAGCAGCTTTAAGTCACAGGGGAGGGGCAATCAGCCCCAGCATTTT.

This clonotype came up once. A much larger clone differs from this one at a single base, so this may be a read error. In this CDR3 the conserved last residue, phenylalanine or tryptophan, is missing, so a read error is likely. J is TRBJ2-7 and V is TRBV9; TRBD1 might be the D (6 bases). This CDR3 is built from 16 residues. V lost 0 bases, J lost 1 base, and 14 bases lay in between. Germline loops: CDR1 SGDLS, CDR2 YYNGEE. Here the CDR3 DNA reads TGTGCCAGCAGCGTAGGGGACACACCGTCATCCTACGAGCAGTACATC. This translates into CASSVGDTPSSYEQYI.

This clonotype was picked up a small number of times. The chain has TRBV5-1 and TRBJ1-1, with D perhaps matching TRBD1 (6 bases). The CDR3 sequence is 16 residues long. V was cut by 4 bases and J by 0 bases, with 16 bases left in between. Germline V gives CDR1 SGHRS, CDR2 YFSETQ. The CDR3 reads CASSDANQGMNTEAFF. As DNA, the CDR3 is TGCGCCAGCAGCGACGCTAATCAGGGGATGAACACTGAAGCTTTCTTT. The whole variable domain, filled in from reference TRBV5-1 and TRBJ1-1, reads KAGVTQTPRYLIKTRGQQVTLSCSPISGHRSVSWYQQTPGQGLQFLFEYFSETQRNKGNFPGRFSGRQFSNSRSEMNVSTLELGDSALYLCASSDANQGMNTEAFFGQGTRLTVV.

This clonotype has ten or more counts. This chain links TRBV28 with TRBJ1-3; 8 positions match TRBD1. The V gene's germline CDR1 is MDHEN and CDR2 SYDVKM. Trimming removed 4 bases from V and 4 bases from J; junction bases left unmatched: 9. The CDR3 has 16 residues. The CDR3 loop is CASSSGGTGGGNTIYF. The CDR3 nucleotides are TGTGCCAGCAGTTCAGGGGGCACAGGGGGAGGAAACACCATATATTTT.

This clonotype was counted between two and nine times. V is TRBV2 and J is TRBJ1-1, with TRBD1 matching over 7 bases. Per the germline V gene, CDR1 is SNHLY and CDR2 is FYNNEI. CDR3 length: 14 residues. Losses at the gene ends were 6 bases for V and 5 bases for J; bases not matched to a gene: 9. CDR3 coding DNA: TGTGCCAGCAGCTCGAGACAGGGTAGGACTGAAGCTTTCTTT. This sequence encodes CASSSRQGRTEAFF.